What follows describes a single T cell receptor (beta chain). Its antigen is not known. This specimen belongs to a study of T cells expressing NK-cell markers. Turning to the study itself: In sorted CD3+CD56+NKG2C+, CD3+CD56+NKG2C- and CD3+CD56-NKG2C+ T cells, TCR beta repertoires were obtained. Study-wide results and caveats: Several donors showed these clonotypes also leading the CD3+CD56-NKG2C+ fraction. As a fraction of CD8+ T cells, dominant NKG2C+ clonotypes reached roughly 1.0-8% in six donors.

The V gene's germline CDR1 is SGHRS and CDR2 YFSETQ. CDR3 length: 15 amino acids. It was by 5'RACE template switching with UMIs that TCR beta cDNA was made. TCRdb derives one entry per CDR3 protein from the 5' RACE reads, leaving out DNA. The sample spans over 350,000 distinct CDR3 sequences; the ten largest clones claim around 10%. The sequence derives from a woman between 50 and 59 years old in good health. The gene calls are TRBV5-1 and TRBJ2-5; TCRdb returns TRBD1, unconfirmable since there is no DNA. The specimen was blood T cells: a sorted CD56 or NKG2C T cell subset, CD4+ or CD8+ T cells, or bulk PBMC T cells (not recorded which). This chain's CDR3 is CASSLSGTGRQTQYF.